Each of the 16 T cell receptor beta chains below was sequenced from the same sample in a study of cytomegalovirus exposure and HLA in healthy donors. With 60 Vbeta and 13 Jbeta primers, the PCR was carried out. Clones were read by immunoSEQ multiplex PCR, and TCRdb kept only the in-frame ones, dropping some. The table has more than 110,000 clones, approximately 80% seen once. What was sequenced was PBMCs. Receptor source: a man aged 40-49 years in good health and CMV-seropositive.

CDR3 in amino acids: CASSTSGTDGYTF. In nucleotides, the CDR3 is TGTGCCAGCAGTACATCCGGGACAGATGGCTACACCTTC. V gene TRBV28 combines with J gene TRBJ1-2; 7 bases line up with TRBD1. The CDR3 has 13 residues. The ends lost 5 bases at V and 6 bases at J; junction bases unmatched: 6. Germline CDR1 and CDR2: MDHEN and SYDVKM.

The chain uses TRBV11-2 and TRBJ1-2; 8 bases line up with TRBD1. Trimming removed 5 bases from V and 3 bases from J; junction bases left unmatched: 14. Germline lookup yields CDR1 SGHAT and CDR2 FQNNGV. CDR3 length equals 17 residues. The CDR3 nucleotides are TGTGCCAGCAGCCTGGGGGCAGGGGGCACGATTCACTATGGCTACACCTTC. This codes for CASSLGAGGTIHYGYTF.

The CDR3 coding sequence is TGTGCCTTCCGACGGGGGGCCCAAGAGACCCAGTACTTC. It codes for CAFRRGAQETQYF. The chain couples TRBV30 to TRBJ2-5; weak D call: TRBD2 (7 bases). There are 13 residues in the CDR3. Germline loops: CDR1 GTSNPN, CDR2 SVGIG (reference sequence). V lost 7 bases and J 1 base, leaving 13 bases between the germline ends.

The J gene is TRBJ1-6, the V gene TRBV4-3; the D is unclear. The CDR3 consists of 11 residues. Trimming pared 1 base from V and 14 bases from J, leaving 6 bases between. Germline V gives CDR1 LGHNA, CDR2 YSLEER. CDR3 DNA: TGCGCCAGCAGCCAAGGTACTACCCTCCACTTT. Its protein is CASSQGTTLHF.

This chain connects TRBV7-3 to TRBJ2-1; 7 bases line up with TRBD2. CDR1 is SGHTA and CDR2 is FQGTGA in the germline V gene. CDR3 length equals 15 residues. J was trimmed by 6 bases and V by 5 bases; bases with no gene match: 10. The CDR3 DNA reads as TGTGCCAGCAGCATGATGGCGGGAGCCCCCAATGAGCAGTTCTTC. Translated, it gives CASSMMAGAPNEQFF.

The rearrangement links TRBV5-1 to TRBJ2-7; 9 bases line up with TRBD2. The CDR3 runs to 15 residues. CDR1 and CDR2 from the germline V gene are SGHRS and YFSETQ. The V segment lost 4 bases and the J segment 1 base; nucleotides outside the gene matches: 6. CDR3 nucleotides: TGCGCCAGCAGCAACATAGCGGGGGCATCCTACGAGCAGTACTTC. Residues: CASSNIAGASYEQYF.

The rearrangement uses TRBV27 and TRBJ2-3; D remains ambiguous. Germline V CDR1 and CDR2: MNHEY, SMNVEV (reference sequence). V lost 6 bases, J lost 7 bases, and 11 bases lay in between. The CDR3 consists of 12 residues. CDR3 nucleotides: TGTGCCAGCAGAACAGTTGGAAATACGCAGTATTTT. It encodes CASRTVGNTQYF.

The chain is built from TRBV5-8 and TRBJ2-5; TRBD1 matches 7 bases. The V segment lost 4 bases and the J segment 5 bases; nucleotides outside the gene matches: 8. Germline lookup yields CDR1 SGHTS and CDR2 YDEGEE. The CDR3 runs to 14 residues. For the CDR3, the DNA is TGTGCCAGCAGCCTAGGACAGGACTGGGAGACCCAGTACTTC. Its translation: CASSLGQDWETQYF.

V usage is TRBV4-1 and J usage is TRBJ2-7; 8 bases fit TRBD1. Germline CDR1 reads MGHRA; CDR2 reads YSYEKL. CDR3 size: 18 residues. V was pared by 0 bases and J by 2 bases, with 12 bases of the junction left unmatched. The CDR3 is CASSQELGQEVPTYEQYF. As DNA, the CDR3 is TGCGCCAGCAGCCAAGAATTGGGACAGGAGGTCCCGACCTACGAGCAGTACTTC.

This rearrangement joins TRBV30 to TRBJ2-1, with 9 bases identical to TRBD1. The CDR3 spans 15 residues. The germline V gene encodes CDR1 GTSNPN and CDR2 SVGIG (reference sequence). V was pared by 3 bases and J by 6 bases, with 9 bases of the junction left unmatched. The CDR3, as DNA: TGTGCCTGGAGCCCGGGACAGGGCCTCGGCAATGAGCAGTTCTTC. Protein product: CAWSPGQGLGNEQFF.

This rearrangement joins TRBV30 to TRBJ1-2; unclear D gene. The germline gives CDR1 GTSNPN, CDR2 SVGIG (reference sequence). This CDR3 is 13 amino acids long. The V end was cut by 4 bases, the J end by 7 bases, with 16 bases between. The CDR3 coding sequence is TGTGCCTGGACCGCGGGGTTGGTCGGTGGCTACACCTTC. Translated, it gives CAWTAGLVGGYTF.

The chain employs TRBV4-1 and TRBJ2-1; 9 nucleotides line up with TRBD2. The CDR3 consists of 16 residues. Germline CDR1 and CDR2: MGHRA and YSYEKL. After removal of 5 bases from V and 5 bases from J, the junction contained 10 bases not matched to a gene. This CDR3 reads CASSSRHSGGNNEQFF. The CDR3 bases are TGCGCCAGCAGCTCGAGACATAGCGGGGGAAACAATGAGCAGTTCTTC.

This sequence joins TRBV5-6 and TRBJ1-4; no clear D. Trimming took 6 bases from V and 8 from J, leaving 17 bases between them. Germline CDR1 and CDR2: SGHDT and YYEEEE. The CDR3 totals 14 residues. The DNA for the CDR3 is TGTGCCAGCACGAAGGACTGGAGGGAAGAAAAACTGTTTTTT. Protein product: CASTKDWREEKLFF.

The chain links TRBV5-6 to TRBJ1-1; D perhaps matches TRBD1 (6 bases). Germline CDR1 reads SGHDT; CDR2 reads YYEEEE. Trimming shortened V by 2 bases and J by 5 bases, and 16 bases separated the two germline ends. This CDR3 is 15 amino acids long. Here the CDR3 reads CASSFRDTLPTEAFF. The CDR3 region has the DNA TGTGCCAGCAGCTTTAGGGACACCCTCCCTACTGAAGCTTTCTTT.

DNA of the CDR3: TGTGCCGGGGCCGGACAGGGAAGGTCCTACACCTTC. Its translation is CAGAGQGRSYTF. This chain uses TRBV2 with TRBJ1-2, with TRBD1 matching 8 bases. Germline V CDR1 and CDR2: SNHLY, FYNNEI. V lost 11 bases, J lost 10 bases, and 12 bases stayed unmatched. CDR3 size: 12 residues. Complete variable domain (other parts from reference TRBV2 and TRBJ1-2): EPEVTQTPSHQVTQMGQEVILRCVPISNHLYFYWYRQILGQKVEFLVSFYNNEISEKSEIFDDQFSVERPDGSNFTLKIRSTKLEDSAMYFCAGAGQGRSYTFGSGTRLTVV.

The V and J genes are TRBV30 and TRBJ1-1; tentative D call: TRBD1 (5 bases). Deletions cut 0 bases from V and 5 bases from J, with 10 bases between. The germline gives CDR1 GTSNPN, CDR2 SVGIG (reference sequence). CDR3 length: 13 residues. CDR3 coding DNA: TGTGCCTGGAGTGTAGGGGCAGTGACTGAAGCTTTCTTT. This codes for CAWSVGAVTEAFF. The whole variable domain, remainder taken from reference TRBV30 and TRBJ1-1, is SQTIHQWPATLVQPVGSPLSLECTVEGTSNPNLYWYRQAAGRGLQLLFYSVGIGQISSEVPQNLSASRPQDRQFILSSKKLLLSDSGFYLCAWSVGAVTEAFFGQGTRLTVV.